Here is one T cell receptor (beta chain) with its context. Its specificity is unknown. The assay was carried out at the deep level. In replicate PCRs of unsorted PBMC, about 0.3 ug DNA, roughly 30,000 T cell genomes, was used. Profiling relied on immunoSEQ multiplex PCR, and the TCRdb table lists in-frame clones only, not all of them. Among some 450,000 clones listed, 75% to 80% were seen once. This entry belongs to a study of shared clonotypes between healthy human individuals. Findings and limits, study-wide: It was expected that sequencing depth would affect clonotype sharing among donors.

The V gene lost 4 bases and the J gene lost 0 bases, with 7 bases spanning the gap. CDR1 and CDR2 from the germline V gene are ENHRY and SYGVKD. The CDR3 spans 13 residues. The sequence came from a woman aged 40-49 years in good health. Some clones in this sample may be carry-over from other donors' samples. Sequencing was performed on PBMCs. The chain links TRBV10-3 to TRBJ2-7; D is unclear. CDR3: CAISGVSSYEQYF. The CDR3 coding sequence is TGTGCCATCAGTGGGGTGAGCTCCTACGAGCAGTACTTC.